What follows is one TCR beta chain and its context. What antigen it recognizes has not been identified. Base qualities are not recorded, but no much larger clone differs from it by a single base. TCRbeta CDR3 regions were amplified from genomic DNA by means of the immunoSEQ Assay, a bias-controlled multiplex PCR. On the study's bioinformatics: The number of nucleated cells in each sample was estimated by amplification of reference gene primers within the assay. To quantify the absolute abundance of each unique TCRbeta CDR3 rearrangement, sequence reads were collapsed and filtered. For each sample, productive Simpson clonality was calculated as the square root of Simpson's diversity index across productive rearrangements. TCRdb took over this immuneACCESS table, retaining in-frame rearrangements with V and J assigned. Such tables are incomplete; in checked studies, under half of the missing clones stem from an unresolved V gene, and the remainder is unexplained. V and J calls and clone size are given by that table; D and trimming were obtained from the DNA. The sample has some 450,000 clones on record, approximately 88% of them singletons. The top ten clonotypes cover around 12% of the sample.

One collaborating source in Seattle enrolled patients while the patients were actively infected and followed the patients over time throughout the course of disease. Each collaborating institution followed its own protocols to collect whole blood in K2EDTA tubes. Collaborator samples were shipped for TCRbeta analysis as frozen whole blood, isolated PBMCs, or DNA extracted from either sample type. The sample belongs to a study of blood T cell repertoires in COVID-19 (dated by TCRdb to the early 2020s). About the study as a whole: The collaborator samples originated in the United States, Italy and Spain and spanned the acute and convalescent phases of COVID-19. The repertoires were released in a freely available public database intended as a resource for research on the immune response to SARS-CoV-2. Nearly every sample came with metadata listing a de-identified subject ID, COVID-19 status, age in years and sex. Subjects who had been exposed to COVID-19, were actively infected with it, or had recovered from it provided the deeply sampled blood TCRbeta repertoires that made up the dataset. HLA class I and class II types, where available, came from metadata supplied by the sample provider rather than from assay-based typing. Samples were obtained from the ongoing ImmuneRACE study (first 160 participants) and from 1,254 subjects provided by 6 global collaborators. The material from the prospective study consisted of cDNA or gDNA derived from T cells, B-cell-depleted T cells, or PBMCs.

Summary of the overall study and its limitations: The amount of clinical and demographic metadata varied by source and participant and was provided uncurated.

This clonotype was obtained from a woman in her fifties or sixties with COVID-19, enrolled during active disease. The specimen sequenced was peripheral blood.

At the DNA level, the sequence is TGTGCCAGCACCGAGGGGGGGGCGTACACAGATACGCAGTATTTT. Its coded protein is CASTEGGAYTDTQYF. The receptor chain draws on TRBV7-8 and TRBJ2-3; a tentative D call is TRBD2 (7 bases match). Including the terminal cysteine and phenylalanine, the CDR3 comprises 15 residues. Of all the DNA, just the CDR3 is kept, 45 bases in frame from base 1. Relative to germline, V is 7 bases shorter and J is 2 bases shorter, with 16 bases between their ends. CDR1 and CDR2 are read off the germline V gene as SGHVS and FQNEAQ.